One sample yielded the 8 T cell receptor beta chains listed below, sequenced in a study of T cells in Graves' hyperthyroidism and ophthalmopathy. Using RNA transcripts as the source, TCR beta CDR3 regions were amplified. HTBI primers were the set used in a first-round RT-PCR of the TCR CDR3. TCRdb fed the multiplex PCR reads into MiXCR, producing one record per CDR3 protein. The profile covers around 300,000 distinct CDR3 sequences, with about 20% appearing a single time and about 60% taken by the ten largest. The sample taken for sequencing was blood. The receptor set was obtained from a young man with Graves' ophthalmopathy.

This clonotype has ten or more counts. This chain joins TRBV12-3 or TRBV12-4 and TRBJ2-5, with TRBD1 matching 9 bases. J was trimmed by 3 bases and V by 6 bases; bases with no gene match: 8. The CDR3 loop spans 15 amino acids. CDR3 amino acids: CASSFGTGREETQYF. CDR3 in DNA: TGTGCCAGCAGCTTTGGGACAGGGCGTGAAGAGACCCAGTACTTC.

This chain uses TRBV10-3 with TRBJ1-3, with a weak D call TRBD1 (6 bases). CDR1 ENHRY and CDR2 SYGVKD come from the germline V gene. The CDR3 contains 14 residues. V lost 8 bases and J lost 5, with 16 bases in between. CDR3 protein: CAILPDGTRNTIYF. Written as DNA, the CDR3 is TGTGCCATCTTACCAGACGGGACAAGAAACACCATATATTTT.

This clonotype was observed a few times. The chain carries TRBV30 and TRBJ2-2, with 7 positions matching TRBD2. CDR3 length: 17 amino acids. The ends lost 8 bases at V and 2 bases at J; junction bases unmatched: 17. The germline V gene has CDR1 GTSNPN and CDR2 SVGIG (reference sequence). CDR3 protein: CAGSGALGGPNTGELFF. For the CDR3, the DNA is TGTGCCGGGTCGGGCGCTTTGGGAGGGCCAAACACCGGGGAGCTGTTTTTT.

The CDR3 protein is CASSLNLGHNEQFF. Written as DNA, the CDR3 is TGTGCCAGCAGCTTAAACCTCGGGCACAATGAGCAGTTCTTC. V is TRBV7-3 and J is TRBJ2-1; D remains ambiguous. The CDR3 contains 14 residues. Deletions cut 1 base from V and 5 bases from J, with 9 bases between. The V gene's germline CDR1 is SGHTA and CDR2 FQGTGA.

This clonotype has only a few counts. The V gene is TRBV19, the J gene TRBJ1-6; D call uncertain. Trimming took 3 bases from V and 10 from J, leaving 10 bases between them. CDR1 is LNHDA, CDR2 SQIVND, per germline (reference sequence). CDR3 length equals 13 residues. The CDR3 sequence is CASSMPVSSPLHF. The CDR3 DNA reads TGTGCCAGTAGTATGCCAGTGAGCTCACCCCTCCACTTT.

V is TRBV19 and J is TRBJ1-1; 7 bases map to TRBD1. The CDR3 spans 14 residues. Unmatched junction bases numbered 10, after V lost 7 bases and J lost 5 bases. Germline CDR1 and CDR2: LNHDA and SQIVND (reference sequence). The CDR3 DNA is TGTGCCAGTACCAAGACAGGGCTAAGGACTGAAGCTTTCTTT. Its translation: CASTKTGLRTEAFF.

This clonotype has just a few counts. The chain combines TRBV12-3 or TRBV12-4 with TRBJ2-3; D perhaps matches TRBD2 (5 bases). Trimming cost V 5 bases and J 5 bases, with 11 bases left between them. The CDR3 consists of 13 residues. The CDR3 DNA sequence: TGTGCCAGCAGTGGTGGGAGTAAAGATACGCAGTATTTT. This gives the protein CASSGGSKDTQYF.

This clonotype was detected ten times or more. This chain connects TRBV2 to TRBJ1-4; no clear D. Between the trimmed V and J ends, which lost 6 bases and 0 bases, there was a span of 14 bases. From germline, CDR1 is SNHLY and CDR2 FYNNEI. The length of the CDR3 is 16 residues. As DNA, the CDR3 is TGTGCCAGCAGCAGCGAACTCCTCGCAACTAATGAAAAACTGTTTTTT. Its translation is CASSSELLATNEKLFF.